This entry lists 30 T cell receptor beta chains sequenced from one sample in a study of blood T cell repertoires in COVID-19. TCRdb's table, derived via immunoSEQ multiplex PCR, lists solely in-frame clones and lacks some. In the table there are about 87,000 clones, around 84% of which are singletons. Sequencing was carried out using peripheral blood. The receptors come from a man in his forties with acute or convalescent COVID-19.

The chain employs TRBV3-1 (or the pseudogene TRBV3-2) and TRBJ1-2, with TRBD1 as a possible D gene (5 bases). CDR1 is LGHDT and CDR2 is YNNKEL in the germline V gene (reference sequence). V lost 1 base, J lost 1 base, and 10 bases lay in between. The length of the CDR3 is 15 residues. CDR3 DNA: TGTGCCAGCAGCCAAGGGGGGGAAGGTAACTATGGCTACACCTTC. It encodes CASSQGGEGNYGYTF.

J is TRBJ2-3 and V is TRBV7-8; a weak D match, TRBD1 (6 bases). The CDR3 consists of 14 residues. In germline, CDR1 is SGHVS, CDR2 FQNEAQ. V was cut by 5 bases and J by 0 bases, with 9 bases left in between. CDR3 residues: CASSPDRSTDTQYF. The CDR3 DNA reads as TGTGCCAGCAGCCCCGACAGGAGCACAGATACGCAGTATTTT.

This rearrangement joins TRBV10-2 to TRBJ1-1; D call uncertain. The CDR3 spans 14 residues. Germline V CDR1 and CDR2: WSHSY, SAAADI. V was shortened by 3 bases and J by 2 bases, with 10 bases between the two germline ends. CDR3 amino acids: CASSDWGGNTEAFF. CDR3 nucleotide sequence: TGCGCCAGCAGTGATTGGGGAGGAAACACTGAAGCTTTCTTT.

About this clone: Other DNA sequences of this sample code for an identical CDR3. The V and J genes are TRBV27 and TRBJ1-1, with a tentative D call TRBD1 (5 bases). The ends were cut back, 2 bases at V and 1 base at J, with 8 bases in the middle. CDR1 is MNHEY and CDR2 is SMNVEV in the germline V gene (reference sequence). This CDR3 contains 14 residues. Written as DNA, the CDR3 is TGTGCCAGCAGTTTACGGCAGGGGAACACTGAAGCTTTCTTT. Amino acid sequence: CASSLRQGNTEAFF.

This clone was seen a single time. CDR3 in amino acids: CASSDFQGTNYGYTF. The CDR3 nucleotides are TGTGCCAGCAGTGATTTCCAGGGGACTAACTATGGCTACACCTTC. The rearrangement uses TRBV2 and TRBJ1-2, with D tentatively TRBD1 (6 bases). CDR1 is SNHLY, CDR2 FYNNEI, per germline. The CDR3 is 15 amino acids. Trimming left V 3 bases short and J 0 bases short, with 11 bases between. Looking up the rest from reference TRBV2 and TRBJ1-2 gives the full variable domain: EPEVTQTPSHQVTQMGQEVILRCVPISNHLYFYWYRQILGQKVEFLVSFYNNEISEKSEIFDDQFSVERPDGSNFTLKIRSTKLEDSAMYFCASSDFQGTNYGYTFGSGTRLTVV.

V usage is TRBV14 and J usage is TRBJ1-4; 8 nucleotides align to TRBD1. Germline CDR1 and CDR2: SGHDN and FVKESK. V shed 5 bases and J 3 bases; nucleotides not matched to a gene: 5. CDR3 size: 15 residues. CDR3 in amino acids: CASSRTGSPNEKLFF. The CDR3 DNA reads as TGTGCCAGCAGCAGGACAGGGAGCCCTAATGAAAAACTGTTTTTT.

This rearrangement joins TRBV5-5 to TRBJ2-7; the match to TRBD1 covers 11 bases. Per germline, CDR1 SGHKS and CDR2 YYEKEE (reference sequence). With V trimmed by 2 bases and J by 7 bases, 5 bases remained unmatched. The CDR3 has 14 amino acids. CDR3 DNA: TGTGCCAGCAGCTTTTTGGACAGGGGGCGAGAGCAGTACTTC. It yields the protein CASSFLDRGREQYF.

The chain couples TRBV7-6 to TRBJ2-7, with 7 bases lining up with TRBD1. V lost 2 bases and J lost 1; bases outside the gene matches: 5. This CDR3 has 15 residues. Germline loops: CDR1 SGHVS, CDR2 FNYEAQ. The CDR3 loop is CASSLSQGVSYEQYF. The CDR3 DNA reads TGTGCCAGCAGCTTAAGCCAGGGGGTTTCCTACGAGCAGTACTTC.

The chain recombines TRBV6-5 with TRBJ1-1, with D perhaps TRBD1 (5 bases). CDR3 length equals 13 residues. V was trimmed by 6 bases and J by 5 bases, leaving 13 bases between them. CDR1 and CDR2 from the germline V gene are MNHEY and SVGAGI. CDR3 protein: CASRINRRTEAFF. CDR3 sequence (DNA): TGTGCCAGCAGGATAAACAGGAGAACTGAAGCTTTCTTT.

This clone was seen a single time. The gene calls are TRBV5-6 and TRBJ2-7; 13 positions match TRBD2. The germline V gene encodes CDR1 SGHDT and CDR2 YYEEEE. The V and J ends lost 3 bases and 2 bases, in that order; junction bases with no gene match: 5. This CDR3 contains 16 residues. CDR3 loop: CASSWAGLAGPYEQYF. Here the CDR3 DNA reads TGTGCCAGCAGCTGGGCGGGACTAGCGGGACCCTACGAGCAGTACTTC.

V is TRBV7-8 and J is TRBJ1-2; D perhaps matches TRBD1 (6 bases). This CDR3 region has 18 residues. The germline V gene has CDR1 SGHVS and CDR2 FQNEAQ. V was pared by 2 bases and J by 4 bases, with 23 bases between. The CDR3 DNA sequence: TGTGCCAGCAGCTTAATGAACCCCAAGGGGGTCGGATTCTATGGCTACACCTTC. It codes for CASSLMNPKGVGFYGYTF.

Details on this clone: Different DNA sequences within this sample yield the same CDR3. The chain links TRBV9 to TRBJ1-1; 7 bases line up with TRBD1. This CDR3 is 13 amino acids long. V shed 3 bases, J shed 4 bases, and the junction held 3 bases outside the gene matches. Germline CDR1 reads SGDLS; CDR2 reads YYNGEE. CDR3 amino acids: CASSGTGVTEAFF. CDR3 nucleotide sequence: TGTGCCAGCAGCGGTACAGGGGTCACTGAAGCTTTCTTT.

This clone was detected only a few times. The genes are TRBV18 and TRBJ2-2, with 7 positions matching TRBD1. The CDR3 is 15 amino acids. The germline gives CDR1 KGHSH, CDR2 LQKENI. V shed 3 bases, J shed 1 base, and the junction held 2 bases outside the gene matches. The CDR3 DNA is TGTGCCAGCTCACCGAGACAGGGGAACACCGGGGAGCTGTTTTTT. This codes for CASSPRQGNTGELFF.

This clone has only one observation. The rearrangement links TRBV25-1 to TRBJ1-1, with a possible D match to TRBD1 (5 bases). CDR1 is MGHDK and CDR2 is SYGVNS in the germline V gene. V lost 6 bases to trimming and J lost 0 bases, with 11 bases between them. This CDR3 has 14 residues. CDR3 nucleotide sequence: TGTGCCAGCAGGGAGGGACGTCTGAACACTGAAGCTTTCTTT. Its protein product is CASREGRLNTEAFF.

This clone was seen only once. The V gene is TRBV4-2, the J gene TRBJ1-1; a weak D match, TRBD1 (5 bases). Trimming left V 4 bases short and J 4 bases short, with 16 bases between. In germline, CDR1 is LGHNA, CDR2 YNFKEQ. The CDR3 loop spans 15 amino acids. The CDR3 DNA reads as TGTGCCAGCAGCCCCCGGGAGGGTGGGGGCACTGAAGCTTTCTTT. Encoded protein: CASSPREGGGTEAFF.

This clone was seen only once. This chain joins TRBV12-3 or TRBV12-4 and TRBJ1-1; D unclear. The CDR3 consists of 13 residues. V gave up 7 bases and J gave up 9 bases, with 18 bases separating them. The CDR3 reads CASISDEGSKAFF. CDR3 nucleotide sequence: TGTGCCAGCATATCCGATGAGGGTTCAAAAGCTTTCTTT.

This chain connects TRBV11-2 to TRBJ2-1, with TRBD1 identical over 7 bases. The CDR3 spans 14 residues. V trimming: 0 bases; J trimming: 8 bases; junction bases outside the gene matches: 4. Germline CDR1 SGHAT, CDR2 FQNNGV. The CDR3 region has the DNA TGTGCCAGCAGCTTAGATCGGACAGGCGATGAGCAGTTCTTC. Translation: CASSLDRTGDEQFF. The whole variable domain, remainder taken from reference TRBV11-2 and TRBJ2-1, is EAGVAQSPRYKIIEKRQSVAFWCNPISGHATLYWYQQILGQGPKLLIQFQNNGVVDDSQLPKDRFSAERLKGVDSTLKIQPAKLEDSAVYLCASSLDRTGDEQFFGPGTRLTVL.

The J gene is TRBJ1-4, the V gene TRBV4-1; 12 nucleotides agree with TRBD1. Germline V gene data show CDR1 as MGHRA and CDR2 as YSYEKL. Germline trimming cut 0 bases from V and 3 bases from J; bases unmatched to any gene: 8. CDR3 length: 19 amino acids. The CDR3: CASSQDVWGQGASNEKLFF. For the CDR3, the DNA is TGCGCCAGCAGCCAAGATGTGTGGGGACAGGGGGCCTCTAATGAAAAACTGTTTTTT.

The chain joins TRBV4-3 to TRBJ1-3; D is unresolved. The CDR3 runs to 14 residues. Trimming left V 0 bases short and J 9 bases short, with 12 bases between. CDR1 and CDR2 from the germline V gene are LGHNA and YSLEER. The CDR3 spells CASSQETTSGTIYF. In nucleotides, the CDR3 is TGCGCCAGCAGCCAAGAGACGACTTCGGGCACCATATATTTT.

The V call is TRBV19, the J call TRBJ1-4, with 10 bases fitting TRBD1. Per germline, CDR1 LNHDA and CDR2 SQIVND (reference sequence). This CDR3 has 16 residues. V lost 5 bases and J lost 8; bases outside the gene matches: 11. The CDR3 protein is CASSPKTGGVEEKLFF. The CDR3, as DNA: TGTGCCAGTAGTCCCAAGACAGGGGGCGTTGAAGAAAAACTGTTTTTT.

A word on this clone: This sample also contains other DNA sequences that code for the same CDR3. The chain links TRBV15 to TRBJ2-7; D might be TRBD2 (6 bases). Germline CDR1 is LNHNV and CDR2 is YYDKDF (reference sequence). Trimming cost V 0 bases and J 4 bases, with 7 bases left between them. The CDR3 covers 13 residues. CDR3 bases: TGTGCCACCAGCAGAGATCGGGGGTACGAGCAGTACTTC. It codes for CATSRDRGYEQYF.

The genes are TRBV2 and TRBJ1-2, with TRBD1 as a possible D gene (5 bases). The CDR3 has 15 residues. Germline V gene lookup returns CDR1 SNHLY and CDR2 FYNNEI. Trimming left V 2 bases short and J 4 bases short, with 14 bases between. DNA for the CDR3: TGTGCCAGCAGTGAAAATGGTGGCAGGGTCTATGGCTACACCTTC. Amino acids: CASSENGGRVYGYTF.

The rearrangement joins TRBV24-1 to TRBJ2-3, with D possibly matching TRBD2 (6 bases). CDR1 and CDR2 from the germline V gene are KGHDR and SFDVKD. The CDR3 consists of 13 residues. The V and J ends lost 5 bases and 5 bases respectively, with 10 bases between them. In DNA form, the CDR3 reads TGTGCCACCAGTGTGCCCGGGGGAGATACGCAGTATTTT. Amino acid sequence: CATSVPGGDTQYF.

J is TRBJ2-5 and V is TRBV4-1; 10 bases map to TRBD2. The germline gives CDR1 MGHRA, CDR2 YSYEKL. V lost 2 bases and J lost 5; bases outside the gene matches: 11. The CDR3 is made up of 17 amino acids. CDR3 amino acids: CASSQSRAGGPYETQYF. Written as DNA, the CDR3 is TGCGCCAGCAGCCAATCCAGAGCGGGAGGGCCATATGAGACCCAGTACTTC.

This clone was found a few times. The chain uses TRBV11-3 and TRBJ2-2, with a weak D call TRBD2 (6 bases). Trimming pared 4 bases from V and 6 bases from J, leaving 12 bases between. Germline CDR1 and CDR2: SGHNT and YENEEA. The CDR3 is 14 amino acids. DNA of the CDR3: TGTGCCAGCAGCTCCTCCTCGGGGGCCGGGGAGCTGTTTTTT. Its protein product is CASSSSSGAGELFF.

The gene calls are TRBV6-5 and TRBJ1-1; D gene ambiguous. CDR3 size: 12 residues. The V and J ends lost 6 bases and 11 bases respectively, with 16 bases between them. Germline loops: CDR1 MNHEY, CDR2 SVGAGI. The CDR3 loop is CASRRQLEEAFF. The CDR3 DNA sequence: TGTGCCAGCAGGCGGCAGCTCGAAGAGGCTTTCTTT.

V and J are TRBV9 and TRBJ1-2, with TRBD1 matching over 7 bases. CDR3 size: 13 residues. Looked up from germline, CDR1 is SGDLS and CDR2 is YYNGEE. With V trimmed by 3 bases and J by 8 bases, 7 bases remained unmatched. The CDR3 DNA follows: TGTGCCAGCAGCGACAGGGGTTGGTTGGGCTACACCTTC. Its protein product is CASSDRGWLGYTF.

This CDR3 is CASSWGQGLETEAFF. CDR3 sequence (DNA): TGCGCCAGCAGCTGGGGACAGGGTTTGGAGACTGAAGCTTTCTTT. This rearrangement joins TRBV5-1 to TRBJ1-1, with 9 bases lining up with TRBD1. The germline gives CDR1 SGHRS, CDR2 YFSETQ. The V and J ends lost 3 bases and 5 bases, in that order; junction bases with no gene match: 8. The length of the CDR3 is 15 residues.

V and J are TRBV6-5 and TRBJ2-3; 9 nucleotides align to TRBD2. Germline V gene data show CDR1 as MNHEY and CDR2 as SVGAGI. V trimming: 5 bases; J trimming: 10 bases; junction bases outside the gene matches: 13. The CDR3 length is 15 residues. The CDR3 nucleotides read TGTGCCAGCAGTATTCCCGGAGGGAGCGGGGGGTCGCAGTATTTT. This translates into CASSIPGGSGGSQYF.

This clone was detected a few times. In DNA, the CDR3 is TGTGCCAGCAGCCATAAAGTTGCAGGCTCCTACGAGCAGTACTTC. It is translated as CASSHKVAGSYEQYF. The gene calls are TRBV7-9 and TRBJ2-7; D unresolved. Germline V gives CDR1 SEHNR, CDR2 FQNEAQ (reference sequence). The CDR3 sequence is 15 residues long. Trimming pared 5 bases from V and 0 bases from J, leaving 14 bases between.